This TCR beta chain was identified in a study of T cells in Graves' hyperthyroidism and ophthalmopathy. Study at large: The initial diagnosis was the point when peripheral blood was collected, ahead of any treatment.

Losses at the gene ends were 6 bases for V and 3 bases for J; bases not matched to a gene: 12. The CDR3 totals 17 residues. Germline loops: CDR1 MRHNA, CDR2 SNTAGT. The TCR beta CDR3 regions underwent amplification using RNA transcripts as the source. The HTBI set primed first-round TCR CDR3 RT-PCR. TCRdb re-derived calls from the multiplex PCR reads in MiXCR, one entry per CDR3 protein. Among approximately 600,000 distinct CDR3 sequences listed, roughly 14% were seen once. This clonotype has at least ten counts. The TCR sequence derives from a woman aged 40 to 50 with Graves' ophthalmopathy. Sequencing used blood. The chain recombines TRBV6-4 with TRBJ2-2, with 8 bases aligning to TRBD2. In nucleotides, the CDR3 is TGTGCCAGCAGCTCCCTTCTCGGACTAGCCGACACCGGGGAGCTGTTTTTT. Amino acid sequence: CASSSLLGLADTGELFF.